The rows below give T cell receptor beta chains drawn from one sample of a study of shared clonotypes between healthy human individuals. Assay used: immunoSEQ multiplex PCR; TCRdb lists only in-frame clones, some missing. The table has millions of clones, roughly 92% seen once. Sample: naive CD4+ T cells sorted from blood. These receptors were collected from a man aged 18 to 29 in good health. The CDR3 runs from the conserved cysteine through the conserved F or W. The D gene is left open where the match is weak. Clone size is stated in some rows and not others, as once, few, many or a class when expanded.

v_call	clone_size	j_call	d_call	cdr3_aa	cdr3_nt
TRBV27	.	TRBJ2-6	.	CASSLSQGTGANVLTF	TGTGCCAGCAGTTTATCCCAGGGGACTGGGGCCAACGTCCTGACTTTC
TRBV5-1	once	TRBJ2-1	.	CASSLVEGHGNEQFF	TGCGCCAGCAGCTTGGTGGAGGGGCACGGCAATGAGCAGTTCTTC
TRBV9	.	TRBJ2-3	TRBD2	CASSFAAGVTDTQYF	TGTGCCAGCAGCTTCGCGGCGGGGGTCACAGATACGCAGTATTTT
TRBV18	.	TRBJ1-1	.	CASSPPGYTEAFF	TGTGCCAGCTCACCACCGGGATACACTGAAGCTTTCTTT
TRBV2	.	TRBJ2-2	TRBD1	CASSESPWDRGSNTGELFF	TGTGCCAGCAGTGAATCCCCCTGGGACAGGGGCTCCAACACCGGGGAGCTGTTTTTT
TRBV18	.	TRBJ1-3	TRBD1	CASSPSRDSYSGNTIYF	TGTGCCAGCTCACCATCCCGGGACAGCTACTCTGGAAACACCATATATTTT
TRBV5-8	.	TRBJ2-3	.	CASSNLAVSSTDTQYF	TGTGCCAGCAGTAACCTCGCTGTCTCTAGCACAGATACGCAGTATTTT
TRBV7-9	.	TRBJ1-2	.	CASSPSDEGYTF	TGTGCCAGCAGCCCCTCGGACGAGGGCTACACCTTC
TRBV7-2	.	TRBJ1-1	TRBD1	CASRSGTGLFF	TGTGCCAGCAGGTCCGGGACAGGCCTTTTCTTT
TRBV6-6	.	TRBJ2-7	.	CASSRGGQGGSYEQYF	TGTGCCAGCAGCCGAGGCGGGCAGGGGGGTTCTTACGAGCAGTACTTC
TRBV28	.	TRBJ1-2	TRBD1	CASSLNDRAGGYTF	TGTGCCAGCAGTCTGAATGACAGGGCGGGAGGCTACACCTTC
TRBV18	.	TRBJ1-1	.	CASSPGVQNTEAFF	TGTGCCAGCTCACCCGGGGTCCAGAACACTGAAGCTTTCTTT
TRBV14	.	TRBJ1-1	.	CASSQIRPGGTTEAFF	TGTGCCAGCAGCCAAATAAGGCCGGGGGGGACCACTGAAGCTTTCTTT
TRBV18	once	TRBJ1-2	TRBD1	CASSPDREGYTF	TGTGCCAGCTCACCTGACAGGGAAGGCTACACCTTC
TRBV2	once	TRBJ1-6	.	CASSAAGLFSPLHF	TGTGCCAGCAGTGCGGCAGGGCTGTTTTCACCCCTCCACTTT
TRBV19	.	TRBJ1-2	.	CASSDERQNDYGYTF	TGTGCCAGCAGCGATGAGAGACAGAACGACTATGGCTACACCTTC
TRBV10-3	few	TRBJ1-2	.	CAISESGGVGYGYTF	TGTGCCATCAGTGAGTCCGGCGGCGTTGGGTATGGCTACACCTTC
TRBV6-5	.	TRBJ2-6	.	CASSYWASSGANVLTF	TGTGCCAGCAGTTACTGGGCCTCGTCCGGGGCCAACGTCCTGACTTTC
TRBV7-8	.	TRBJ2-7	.	CASSLRTSSYEQYF	TGTGCCAGCAGCTTGAGGACGAGCTCCTACGAGCAGTACTTC
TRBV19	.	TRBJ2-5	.	CATRNQETQYF	TGTGCCACAAGGAACCAAGAGACCCAGTACTTC
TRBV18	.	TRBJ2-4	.	CASSPWAGLNIQYF	TGTGCCAGCTCACCTTGGGCAGGGTTGAACATTCAGTACTTC
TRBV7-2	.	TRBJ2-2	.	CASSLDRGTGELFF	TGTGCCAGCAGCCTAGATAGAGGCACCGGGGAGCTGTTTTTT
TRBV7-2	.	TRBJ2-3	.	CASSGYLRGTPSTDTQYF	TGTGCCAGCAGCGGCTACCTCAGGGGTACACCTAGCACAGATACGCAGTATTTT
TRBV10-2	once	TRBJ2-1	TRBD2	CASRWLAGGNEQFF	TGCGCCAGCAGGTGGTTAGCGGGGGGAAATGAGCAGTTCTTC
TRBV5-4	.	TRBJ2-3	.	CASSLDPGADTQYF	TGTGCCAGCAGCTTGGATCCTGGCGCAGATACGCAGTATTTT
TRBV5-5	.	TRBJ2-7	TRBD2	CASSSRTSGRANLLSEQYF	TGTGCCAGCAGCTCCCGGACTAGCGGGAGGGCCAATTTACTCAGCGAGCAGTACTTC
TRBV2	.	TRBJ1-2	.	CASSEARDTYNYGYTF	TGTGCCAGCAGTGAAGCCCGGGACACCTACAACTATGGCTACACCTTC
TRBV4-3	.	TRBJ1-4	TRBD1	CASSQDWRQGNEKLFF	TGCGCCAGCAGCCAAGATTGGAGACAGGGAAATGAAAAACTGTTTTTT
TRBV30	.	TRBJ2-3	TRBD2	CACIPTSGWGDTQYF	TGTGCCTGCATCCCGACTAGCGGATGGGGAGATACGCAGTATTTT
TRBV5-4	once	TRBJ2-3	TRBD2	CATAPAGGTDTQYF	TGTGCCACCGCGCCAGCGGGAGGTACAGATACGCAGTATTTT
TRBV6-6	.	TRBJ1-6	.	CASSYSDYNSPLHF	TGTGCCAGCAGTTACAGCGATTATAATTCACCCCTCCACTTT
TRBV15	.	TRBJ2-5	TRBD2	CATSRDPSGGKETQYF	TGTGCCACCAGCAGAGATCCTAGCGGGGGCAAAGAGACCCAGTACTTC
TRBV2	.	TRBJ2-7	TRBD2	CASTKGAGGYEQYF	TGTGCCAGCACGAAGGGAGCGGGGGGATACGAGCAGTACTTC
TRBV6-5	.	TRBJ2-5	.	CASRDQETQYF	TGTGCCAGCAGGGATCAAGAGACCCAGTACTTC
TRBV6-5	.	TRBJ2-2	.	CASSYGAGYTGELFF	TGTGCCAGCAGTTACGGGGCGGGTTACACCGGGGAGCTGTTTTTT
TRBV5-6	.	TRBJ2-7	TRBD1	CASSPGLGQRTYEQYF	TGTGCCAGCAGCCCCGGTTTGGGACAGAGGACCTACGAGCAGTACTTC
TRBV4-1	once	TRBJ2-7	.	CASSPTNTRPRGVASYEQYF	TGCGCCAGCAGCCCTACCAACACACGACCCAGGGGTGTCGCGTCCTACGAGCAGTACTTC
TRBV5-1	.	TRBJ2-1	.	CASSLVWVSYNEQFF	TGCGCCAGCAGCTTGGTCTGGGTCTCCTACAATGAGCAGTTCTTC
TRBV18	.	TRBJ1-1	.	CASLGPQERSTEAFF	TGTGCCAGCCTGGGCCCCCAGGAAAGGAGCACTGAAGCTTTCTTT
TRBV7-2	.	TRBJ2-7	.	CASSISTQRQYF	TGTGCCAGCAGCATAAGCACTCAGAGGCAGTACTTC
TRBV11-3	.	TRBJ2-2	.	CASSFGGARFGELFF	TGTGCCAGCAGCTTTGGAGGGGCGAGGTTCGGGGAGCTGTTTTTT
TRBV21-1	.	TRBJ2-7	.	CASSKVRAGGGSWQYF	TGTGCCAGCAGCAAAGTTCGAGCGGGAGGCGGAAGTTGGCAGTACTTC
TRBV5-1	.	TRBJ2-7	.	CASSPPSAAYEQYF	TGCGCCAGCAGCCCCCCTTCGGCAGCCTACGAGCAGTACTTC